The following is a TCR beta chain sequence with its context. Its antigen remains unknown. The record originates from a study of vaccination and CD4 T cells after COVID-19. Study context: Collection of post-COVID samples occurred a median 101 days after diagnosis, spanning a range of 35 to 161. Blood was drawn a median about 75 days post second dose, range 14 to 241. Whole-study findings and limits: SARS-CoV-2-reactive clonotypes showed a nonsignificant median rise from roughly 21 to 40. Reactive clone data from convalescent patients indicated a median of approximately 90% appearing only post-vaccination.

The time point here: late sampling 161 to 241 days after vaccination in a few convalescent patients. Treatment noted: approximately 9-day PBMC culture with coronavirus spike peptide pools or control peptides (ViraFEST assay). The Oncomine TCR Beta short-read assay sequenced DNA from cultured CD4+ T cells. TCRdb analysed the PCR reads with MiXCR anew, one entry per CDR3 protein. The table shows tens of thousands of distinct CDR3 sequences, with 35% occurring only once. This material consisted of CD4+ T cells from blood, cultured in vitro, taken about 7 months after SARS-CoV-2 vaccination. This receptor was identified in a human donor who had recovered from COVID-19.

This CDR3 is CSVEGLTNYGYTF. CDR3 coding DNA: TGCAGCGTTGAGGGACTCACGAACTATGGCTACACCTTC. The rearrangement joins TRBV29-1 to TRBJ1-2; D is possibly TRBD1 (5 bases). Trimming removed 3 bases at V and 2 bases at J, with 10 bases between. Per germline, CDR1 SQVTM and CDR2 ANQGSEA. The length of the CDR3 is 13 residues.